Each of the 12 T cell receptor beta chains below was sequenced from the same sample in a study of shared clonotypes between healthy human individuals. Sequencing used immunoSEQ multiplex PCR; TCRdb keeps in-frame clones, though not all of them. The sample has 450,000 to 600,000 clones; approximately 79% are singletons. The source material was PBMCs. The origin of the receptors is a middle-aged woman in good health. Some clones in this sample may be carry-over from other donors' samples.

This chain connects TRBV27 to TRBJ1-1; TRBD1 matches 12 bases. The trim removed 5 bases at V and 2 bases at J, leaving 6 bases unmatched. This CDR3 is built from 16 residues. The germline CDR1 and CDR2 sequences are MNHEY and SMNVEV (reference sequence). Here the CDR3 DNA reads TGTGCCAGCAGTCCGGGACAGGGGGCGCGAAACACTGAAGCTTTCTTT. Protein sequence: CASSPGQGARNTEAFF.

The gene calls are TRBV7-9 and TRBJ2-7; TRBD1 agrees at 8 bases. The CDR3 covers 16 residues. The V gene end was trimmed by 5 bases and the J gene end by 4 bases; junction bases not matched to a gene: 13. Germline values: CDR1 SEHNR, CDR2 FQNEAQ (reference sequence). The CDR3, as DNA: TGTGCCAGCAGCCCACCGGTCAGGACAGGGACTTACGAGCAGTACTTC. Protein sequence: CASSPPVRTGTYEQYF.

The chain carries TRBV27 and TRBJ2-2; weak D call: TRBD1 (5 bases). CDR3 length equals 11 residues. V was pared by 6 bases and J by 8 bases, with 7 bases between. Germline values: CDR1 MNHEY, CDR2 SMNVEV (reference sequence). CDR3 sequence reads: CASRGRGELFF. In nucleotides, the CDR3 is TGTGCCAGCAGGGGGCGGGGGGAGCTGTTTTTT.

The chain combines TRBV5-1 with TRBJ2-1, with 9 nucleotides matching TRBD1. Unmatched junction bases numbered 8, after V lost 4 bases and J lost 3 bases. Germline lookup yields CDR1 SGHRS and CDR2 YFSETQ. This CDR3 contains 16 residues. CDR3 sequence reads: CASSREGTGSYNEQFF. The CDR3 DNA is TGCGCCAGCAGCAGAGAAGGGACAGGGAGCTACAATGAGCAGTTCTTC.

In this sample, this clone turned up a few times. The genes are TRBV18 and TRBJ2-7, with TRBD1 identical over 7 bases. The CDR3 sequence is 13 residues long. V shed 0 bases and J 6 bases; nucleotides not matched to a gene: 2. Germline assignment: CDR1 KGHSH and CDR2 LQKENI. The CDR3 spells CASSPPGGGEQYF. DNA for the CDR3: TGTGCCAGCTCACCACCAGGGGGCGGCGAGCAGTACTTC.

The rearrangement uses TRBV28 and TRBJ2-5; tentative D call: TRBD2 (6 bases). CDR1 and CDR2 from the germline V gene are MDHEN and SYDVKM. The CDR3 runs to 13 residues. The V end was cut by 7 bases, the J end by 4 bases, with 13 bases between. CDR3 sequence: CASKTRVTETQYF. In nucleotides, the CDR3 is TGTGCCAGCAAGACTAGAGTCACAGAGACCCAGTACTTC.

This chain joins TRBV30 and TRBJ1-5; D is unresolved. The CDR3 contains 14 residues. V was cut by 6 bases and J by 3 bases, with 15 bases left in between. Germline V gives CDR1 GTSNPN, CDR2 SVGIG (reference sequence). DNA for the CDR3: TGTGCCTGCCGCGACCGCGACCCCAATCAGCCCCAGCATTTT. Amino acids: CACRDRDPNQPQHF.

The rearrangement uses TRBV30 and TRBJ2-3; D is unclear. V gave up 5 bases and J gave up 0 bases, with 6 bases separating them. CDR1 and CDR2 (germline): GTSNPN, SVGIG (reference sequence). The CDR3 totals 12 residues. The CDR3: CAWGLSTDTQYF. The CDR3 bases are TGTGCCTGGGGGTTAAGCACAGATACGCAGTATTTT. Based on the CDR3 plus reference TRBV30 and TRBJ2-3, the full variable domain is SQTIHQWPATLVQPVGSPLSLECTVEGTSNPNLYWYRQAAGRGLQLLFYSVGIGQISSEVPQNLSASRPQDRQFILSSKKLLLSDSGFYLCAWGLSTDTQYFGPGTRLTVL.

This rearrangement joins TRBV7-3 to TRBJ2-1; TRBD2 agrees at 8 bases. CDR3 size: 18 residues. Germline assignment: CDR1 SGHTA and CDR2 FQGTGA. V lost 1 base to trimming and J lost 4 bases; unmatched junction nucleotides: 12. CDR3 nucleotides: TGTGCCAGCAGCTTAAGGGGCGGGAGGTTCCGGGAATACAATGAGCAGTTCTTC. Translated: CASSLRGGRFREYNEQFF.

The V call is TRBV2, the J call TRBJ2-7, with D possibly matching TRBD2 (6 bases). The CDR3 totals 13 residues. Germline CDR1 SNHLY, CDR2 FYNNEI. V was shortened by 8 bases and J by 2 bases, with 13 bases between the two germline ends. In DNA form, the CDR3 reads TGTGCCAGCCGTCCCGGGGGTACCTACGAGCAGTACTTC. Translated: CASRPGGTYEQYF.

The CDR3, as DNA: TGCGCCAGCAGCCAAGATTTAGCGGGTTCCTCCTACAATGAGCAGTTCTTC. Translated, it gives CASSQDLAGSSYNEQFF. The chain has TRBV4-3 and TRBJ2-1; 7 bases fit TRBD2. Per germline, CDR1 LGHNA and CDR2 YSLEER. This CDR3 spans 17 amino acids. Trimming removed 0 bases from V and 0 bases from J; junction bases left unmatched: 5.

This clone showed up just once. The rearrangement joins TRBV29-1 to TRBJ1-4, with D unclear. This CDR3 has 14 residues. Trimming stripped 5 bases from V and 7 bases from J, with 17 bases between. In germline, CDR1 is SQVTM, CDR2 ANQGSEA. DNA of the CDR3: TGCAGCGTTCTGGCCCCCTCGAACGGTGAAAAACTGTTTTTT. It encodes CSVLAPSNGEKLFF.